One and the same sample provided the 17 T cell receptor beta chains below, sequenced in a study of technical replicates of blood from a handful of donors. Libraries were prepared by immunoSEQ multiplex PCR; TCRdb keeps only in-frame clonotypes and omits some of them. The table has roughly 93,000 clones, nearly 97% seen once. Sequenced sample: T cells isolated from PBMCs. These receptors originate from a human donor in good health.

The gene calls are TRBV7-6 and TRBJ2-7; 9 nucleotides align to TRBD2. Trimming at V came to 5 bases and at J to 1 base, leaving 6 bases not matched to a gene. Germline values: CDR1 SGHVS, CDR2 FNYEAQ. The CDR3 runs 15 residues. CDR3 sequence: CASSLTSGSSYEQYF. The DNA of the CDR3 is TGTGCCAGCAGCCTGACTAGCGGATCGTCCTACGAGCAGTACTTC.

The rearrangement uses TRBV7-9 and TRBJ1-2; D perhaps matches TRBD1 (6 bases). This CDR3 has 15 amino acids. The germline V and J ends were trimmed by 3 bases and 1 base, with 12 bases remaining between them. CDR1 and CDR2 (germline): SEHNR, FQNEAQ (reference sequence). The CDR3 DNA is TGTGCCAGCAGCTTCGGGCCGGACAGTAACTATGGCTACACCTTC. Residues: CASSFGPDSNYGYTF. The full variable domain, completed using reference TRBV7-9 and TRBJ1-2, is DTGVSQNPRHKITKRGQNVTFRCDPISEHNRLYWYRQTLGQGPEFLTYFQNEAQLEKSRLLSDRFSAERPKGSFSTLEIQRTEQGDSAMYLCASSFGPDSNYGYTFGSGTRLTVV.

The chain combines TRBV11-3 with TRBJ1-2; D is possibly TRBD1 (5 bases). V was cut by 4 bases and J by 5 bases, with 8 bases left in between. The CDR3 loop spans 12 amino acids. Per germline, CDR1 SGHNT and CDR2 YENEEA. The DNA for the CDR3 is TGTGCCAGCAGCTCGGGGGGGTATGGCTACACCTTC. It translates to CASSSGGYGYTF.

This clone was detected only once. V and J are TRBV5-1 and TRBJ2-3, with 13 bases that match TRBD2. V lost 2 bases, J lost 4 bases, and 7 bases stayed unmatched. From germline, CDR1 is SGHRS and CDR2 YFSETQ. The CDR3 extends over 17 amino acids. The CDR3 coding sequence is TGCGCCAGCAGCTTTTCAACTAGCGGGGGGGCTGCAGATACGCAGTATTTT. It yields the protein CASSFSTSGGAADTQYF. Based on the CDR3 plus reference TRBV5-1 and TRBJ2-3, the full variable domain is KAGVTQTPRYLIKTRGQQVTLSCSPISGHRSVSWYQQTPGQGLQFLFEYFSETQRNKGNFPGRFSGRQFSNSRSEMNVSTLELGDSALYLCASSFSTSGGAADTQYFGPGTRLTVL.

As to this clone: This sample also contains other DNA sequences that code for the same CDR3. The chain uses TRBV19 and TRBJ1-5; no clear D gene. V lost 3 bases to trimming and J lost 1 base, with 10 bases between them. CDR1 and CDR2 from the germline V gene are LNHDA and SQIVND (reference sequence). The CDR3 has 15 residues. The CDR3 DNA reads TGTGCCAGTAGTATTGGCTACGGGAGCAATCAGCCCCAGCATTTT. It translates to CASSIGYGSNQPQHF. Full variable domain (missing parts from reference TRBV19 and TRBJ1-5): DGGITQSPKYLFRKEGQNVTLSCEQNLNHDAMYWYRQDPGQGLRLIYYSQIVNDFQKGDIAEGYSVSREKKESFPLTVTSAQKNPTAFYLCASSIGYGSNQPQHFGDGTRLSIL.

The chain links TRBV5-6 to TRBJ2-7, with TRBD2 matching over 8 bases. Trimming at V came to 5 bases and at J to 3 bases, leaving 10 bases not matched to a gene. There are 15 residues in the CDR3. The germline gives CDR1 SGHDT, CDR2 YYEEEE. The CDR3 nucleotides read TGTGCCAGCAGACTCCGGGGGGGCGTAATCTACGAGCAGTACTTC. This sequence encodes CASRLRGGVIYEQYF.

V and J are TRBV29-1 and TRBJ2-7; 7 nucleotides match TRBD2. With 4 bases clipped from V and 6 bases from J, the junction kept 3 bases outside the gene matches. The CDR3 totals 11 residues. The germline V gene encodes CDR1 SQVTM and CDR2 ANQGSEA. CDR3 loop: CSVVWEGEQYF. In DNA form, the CDR3 reads TGCAGCGTTGTTTGGGAGGGCGAGCAGTACTTC.

This chain uses TRBV4-1 with TRBJ2-5; D remains unclear. This CDR3 comprises 14 residues. V was shortened by 4 bases and J by 5 bases, with 14 bases between the two germline ends. Germline V gives CDR1 MGHRA, CDR2 YSYEKL. The CDR3 region is CASSPRQFSETQYF. CDR3 coding DNA: TGCGCCAGCAGCCCCCGACAATTTTCGGAGACCCAGTACTTC.

The CDR3 region is CASSEDRSYQPQHF. CDR3 in DNA: TGTGCCAGCAGCGAGGACAGGAGCTATCAGCCCCAGCATTTT. This rearrangement joins TRBV6-6 to TRBJ1-5, with 7 bases identical to TRBD1. The J segment lost 5 bases and the V segment lost 6 bases, leaving 7 bases of the junction unmatched. The CDR3 has 14 amino acids. Germline CDR1 MNHNY, CDR2 SVGAGI (reference sequence).

The rearrangement uses TRBV7-9 and TRBJ1-5; D gene ambiguous. Trimming took off 9 bases at V and 5 bases at J, with 26 bases between the two ends. The CDR3 totals 17 residues. Germline V gene sequence: CDR1 SEHNR, CDR2 FQNEAQ (reference sequence). CDR3 bases: TGTGCCAGACCTGAACTTCCTCGTTGTGAGGGATATCAGCCCCAGCATTTT. Amino acids: CARPELPRCEGYQPQHF.

This rearrangement joins TRBV7-9 to TRBJ1-6; 8 bases align to TRBD1. CDR1 and CDR2 (germline): SEHNR, FQNEAQ (reference sequence). J was trimmed by 3 bases and V by 5 bases; bases with no gene match: 3. The CDR3 covers 15 residues. The CDR3 here is CASSQGQGYNSPLHF. The CDR3 DNA sequence: TGTGCCAGCAGCCAAGGACAGGGCTATAATTCACCCCTCCACTTT.

The chain recombines TRBV10-3 with TRBJ1-5, with 8 bases fitting TRBD1. CDR3 size: 16 residues. The V gene end was trimmed by 3 bases and the J gene end by 4 bases; junction bases not matched to a gene: 8. From germline, CDR1 is ENHRY and CDR2 SYGVKD. The CDR3 region is CAISEMSGQGNQPQHF. Here the CDR3 DNA reads TGTGCCATCAGTGAAATGAGCGGACAGGGAAATCAGCCCCAGCATTTT.

The chain recombines TRBV6-1 with TRBJ2-2, with TRBD1 as a possible D gene (6 bases). Germline V gene data show CDR1 as MNHNS and CDR2 as SASEGT. V shed 4 bases and J shed 3 bases, with 9 bases lying between them. The CDR3 totals 14 residues. The CDR3 nucleotides read TGTGCCAGCAGTGGAAACAGGGACACCGGGGAGCTGTTTTTT. It codes for CASSGNRDTGELFF.

This chain connects TRBV27 to TRBJ1-2; TRBD1 agrees at 7 bases. Losses at the gene ends were 3 bases for V and 4 bases for J; bases not matched to a gene: 2. The CDR3 consists of 13 residues. Germline V gene sequence: CDR1 MNHEY, CDR2 SMNVEV (reference sequence). The CDR3 loop reads CASSFRDSYGYTF. CDR3 DNA sequence: TGTGCCAGCAGTTTCCGGGACAGCTATGGCTACACCTTC.

CDR3 bases: TGTGCCAGCAGTGAATATCAGACGGGATTCTACGAGCAGTACTTC. Translating gives CASSEYQTGFYEQYF. V is TRBV6-1 and J is TRBJ2-7; D possibly corresponds to TRBD2 (5 bases). The CDR3 spans 15 residues. With 2 bases removed from V and 3 bases from J, the gap between germline ends came to 14 bases. CDR1 and CDR2 from the germline V gene are MNHNS and SASEGT.

This clone showed up just a few times. The V gene is TRBV5-1, the J gene TRBJ1-5, with D possibly TRBD1 on 6 matching bases. Germline CDR1 reads SGHRS; CDR2 reads YFSETQ. The CDR3 length is 14 residues. Deletions cut 0 bases from V and 4 bases from J, with 8 bases between. In DNA form, the CDR3 reads TGCGCCAGCAGCTTGGAAGGGGGAAATCAGCCCCAGCATTTT. As protein: CASSLEGGNQPQHF.

The V and J genes are TRBV5-4 and TRBJ1-1; D uncertain. Germline lookup yields CDR1 SGHNT and CDR2 YYREEE (reference sequence). This CDR3 is built from 16 residues. The V gene lost 5 bases and the J gene lost 1 base, with 18 bases spanning the gap. CDR3 in amino acids: CASSLQTDQPNTEAFF. CDR3 nucleotides: TGTGCCAGCAGTTTGCAAACAGACCAACCGAACACTGAAGCTTTCTTT.